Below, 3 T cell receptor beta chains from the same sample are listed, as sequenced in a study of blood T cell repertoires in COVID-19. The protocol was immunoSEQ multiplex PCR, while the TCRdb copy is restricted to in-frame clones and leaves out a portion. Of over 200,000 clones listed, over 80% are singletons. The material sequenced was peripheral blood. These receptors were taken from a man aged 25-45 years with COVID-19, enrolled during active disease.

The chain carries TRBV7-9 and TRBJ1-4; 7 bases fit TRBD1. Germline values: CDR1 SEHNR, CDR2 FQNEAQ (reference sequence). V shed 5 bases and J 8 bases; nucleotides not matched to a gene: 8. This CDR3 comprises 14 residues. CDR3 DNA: TGTGCCAGCAGCCAGGACAGGAGAAAGGAAAAACTGTTTTTT. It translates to CASSQDRRKEKLFF.

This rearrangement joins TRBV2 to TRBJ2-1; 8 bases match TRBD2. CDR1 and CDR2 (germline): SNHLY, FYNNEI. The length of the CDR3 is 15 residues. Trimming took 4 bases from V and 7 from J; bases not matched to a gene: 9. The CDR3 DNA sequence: TGTGCCAGCAGTGCCGGGACTAGGCTACGAAATGAGCAGTTCTTC. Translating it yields CASSAGTRLRNEQFF.

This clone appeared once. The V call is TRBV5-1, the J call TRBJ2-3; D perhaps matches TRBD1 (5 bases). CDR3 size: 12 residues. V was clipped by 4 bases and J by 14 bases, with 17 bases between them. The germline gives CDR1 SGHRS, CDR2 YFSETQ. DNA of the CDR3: TGCGCCAGCAGCACATCAGGGCGAGAAAGGTATTTT. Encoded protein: CASSTSGRERYF.